A single sample is the source of the 9 T cell receptor beta chains below, sequenced in a study of blood T cells in healthy people across ages. A second PCR, run for roughly 7 to 12 cycles, used a sample-barcoded 5' primer plus a J-beta primer mix. A single record per CDR3 protein comes from TCRdb applying MiXCR to the 5' RACE reads. This table has 550,000 to 700,000 distinct CDR3 sequences, approximately 27% appearing once. The sample was blood. The source is a woman aged 65 to 85 in good health.

The chain employs TRBV9 and TRBJ2-7; maybe TRBD2 (5 bases). V lost 0 bases to trimming and J lost 3 bases, with 13 bases between them. This CDR3 has 15 amino acids. The germline CDR1 and CDR2 sequences are SGDLS and YYNGEE. This CDR3 reads CASSVGGPPLYEQYF. CDR3 sequence (DNA): TGTGCCAGCAGCGTAGGAGGGCCTCCCCTCTACGAGCAGTACTTC.

This rearrangement joins TRBV24-1 to TRBJ2-5; 7 nucleotides match TRBD1. The junction had 12 bases not matched to a gene; V was cut back by 4 bases and J by 5 bases. There are 16 residues in the CDR3. From germline, CDR1 is KGHDR and CDR2 SFDVKD. The CDR3 protein is CATSDSTGVGVETQYF. The CDR3 DNA reads as TGTGCCACCAGTGACAGTACAGGGGTCGGAGTTGAGACCCAGTACTTC.

The genes are TRBV10-3 and TRBJ2-7; 7 bases map to TRBD2. With V trimmed by 4 bases and J by 3 bases, 3 bases remained unmatched. This CDR3 spans 13 amino acids. Germline CDR1 is ENHRY and CDR2 is SYGVKD. CDR3: CAISGEGFYEQYF. CDR3 DNA sequence: TGTGCCATCAGTGGGGAGGGTTTCTACGAGCAGTACTTC.

This clonotype was seen a few times. This rearrangement joins TRBV7-2 to TRBJ1-5; D is unclear. The germline V gene has CDR1 SGHTA and CDR2 FQGNSA. The V gene lost 5 bases and the J gene lost 2 bases, with 13 bases spanning the gap. The CDR3 consists of 15 residues. The CDR3, as DNA: TGTGCCAGCAGCGCCCAGTTTGGACGCAATCAGCCCCAGCATTTT. Translated: CASSAQFGRNQPQHF.

This clonotype was detected a few times. Lacking the conserved final phenylalanine or tryptophan, this CDR3 likely reflects a read error. This chain uses TRBV3-1 with TRBJ1-2; no clear D gene. The germline CDR1 and CDR2 sequences are LGHDT and YNNKEL (reference sequence). V was trimmed by 3 bases and J by 8 bases, leaving 16 bases between them. This CDR3 is 14 amino acids long. The DNA of the CDR3 is TGTGCCAGCAGCCAGGAAGGGTTCCGAGGAGGCTACACCCTC. Translated, it gives CASSQEGFRGGYTL.

This clonotype was counted at least ten times. The V gene is TRBV4-1, the J gene TRBJ2-1; the D gene is possibly TRBD2 (6 bases). Deletions cut 1 base from V and 14 bases from J, with 15 bases between. Germline values: CDR1 MGHRA, CDR2 YSYEKL. This CDR3 comprises 13 residues. The CDR3 sequence: CASSQGGVAPKFF. The CDR3, as DNA: TGCGCCAGCAGCCAAGGGGGGGTCGCACCGAAGTTCTTC.

This clonotype was seen a few times. CDR3: CSASLQAPLYEQYF. The CDR3 coding sequence is TGCAGTGCTTCCCTTCAGGCCCCCTTATACGAGCAGTACTTC. V usage is TRBV20-1 and J usage is TRBJ2-7; D remains ambiguous. The V gene's germline CDR1 is DFQATT and CDR2 SNEGSKA (reference sequence). Trimming took off 5 bases at V and 4 bases at J, with 18 bases between the two ends. This CDR3 comprises 14 residues.

The genes are TRBV29-1 and TRBJ1-2; D is unresolved. Germline loops: CDR1 SQVTM, CDR2 ANQGSEA. V shed 6 bases and J shed 6 bases, with 17 bases lying between them. This CDR3 region has 13 residues. CDR3 region: CSVQAAPRNGYTF. The CDR3 DNA reads as TGCAGCGTCCAAGCTGCCCCAAGGAATGGCTACACCTTC.

The chain uses TRBV7-3 and TRBJ2-5; D remains ambiguous. The J call may be faulty, since TRBJ2-1 better matches the DNA end. CDR1 is SGHTA, CDR2 FQGTGA, per germline. The CDR3 runs 12 residues. The CDR3 sequence: CASSIKRNEQFF. CDR3 in DNA: TGTGCCAGCAGCATCAAACGCAATGAGCAGTTCTTC.